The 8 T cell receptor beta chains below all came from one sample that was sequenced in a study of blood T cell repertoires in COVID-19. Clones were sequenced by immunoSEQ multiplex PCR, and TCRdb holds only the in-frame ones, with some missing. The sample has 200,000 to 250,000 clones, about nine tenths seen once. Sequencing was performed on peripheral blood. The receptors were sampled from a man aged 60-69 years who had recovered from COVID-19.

CDR3 bases: TGTGCCAGTAGTAACCACCGGGACAGGGCCAATCAGCCCCAGCATTTT. Translated, it gives CASSNHRDRANQPQHF. The genes are TRBV19 and TRBJ1-5; 9 positions match TRBD1. CDR1 is LNHDA, CDR2 SQIVND, per germline (reference sequence). V lost 4 bases, J lost 3 bases, and 7 bases stayed unmatched. This CDR3 has 16 residues.

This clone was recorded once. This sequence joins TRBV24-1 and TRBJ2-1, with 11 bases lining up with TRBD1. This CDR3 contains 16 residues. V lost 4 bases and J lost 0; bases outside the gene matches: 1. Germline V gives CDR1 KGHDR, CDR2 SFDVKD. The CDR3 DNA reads TGTGCCACCAGTGAGGGGACAGGGGGCTCCTACAATGAGCAGTTCTTC. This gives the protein CATSEGTGGSYNEQFF.

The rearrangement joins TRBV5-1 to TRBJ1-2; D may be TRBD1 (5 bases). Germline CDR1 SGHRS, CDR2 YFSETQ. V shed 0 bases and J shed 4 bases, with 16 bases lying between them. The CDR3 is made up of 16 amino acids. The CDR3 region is CASSLESGLEAYGYTF. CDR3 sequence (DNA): TGCGCCAGCAGCTTGGAATCAGGGTTGGAAGCCTATGGCTACACCTTC.

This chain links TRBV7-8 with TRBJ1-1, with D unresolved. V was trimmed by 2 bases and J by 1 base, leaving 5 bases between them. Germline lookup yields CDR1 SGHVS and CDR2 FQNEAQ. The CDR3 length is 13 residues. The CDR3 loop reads CASSLQENTEAFF. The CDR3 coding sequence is TGTGCCAGCAGCTTACAGGAGAACACTGAAGCTTTCTTT. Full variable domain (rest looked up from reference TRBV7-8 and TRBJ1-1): GAGVSQSPRYKVAKRGQDVALRCDPISGHVSLFWYQQALGQGPEFLTYFQNEAQLDKSGLPSDRFFAERPEGSVSTLKIQRTQQEDSAVYLCASSLQENTEAFFGQGTRLTVV.

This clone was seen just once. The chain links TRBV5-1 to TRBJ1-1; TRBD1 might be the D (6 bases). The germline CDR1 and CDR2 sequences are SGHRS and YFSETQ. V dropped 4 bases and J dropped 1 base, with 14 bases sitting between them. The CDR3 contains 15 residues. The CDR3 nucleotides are TGCGCCAGCAGCCCACGGACAGAACCGAACACTGAAGCTTTCTTT. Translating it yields CASSPRTEPNTEAFF.

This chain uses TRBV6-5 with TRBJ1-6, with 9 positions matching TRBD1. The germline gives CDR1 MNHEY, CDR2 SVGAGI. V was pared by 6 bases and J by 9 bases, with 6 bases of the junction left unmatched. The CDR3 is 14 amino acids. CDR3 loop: CASRKTGGGSPLHF. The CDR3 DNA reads TGTGCCAGCAGGAAGACAGGGGGGGGTTCACCCCTCCACTTT.

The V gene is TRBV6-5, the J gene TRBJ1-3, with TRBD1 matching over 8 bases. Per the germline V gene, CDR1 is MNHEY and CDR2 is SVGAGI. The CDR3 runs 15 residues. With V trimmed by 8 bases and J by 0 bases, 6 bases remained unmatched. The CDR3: CASSGQGASGNTIYF. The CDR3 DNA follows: TGTGCCAGCTCCGGGCAGGGGGCCTCTGGAAACACCATATATTTT.

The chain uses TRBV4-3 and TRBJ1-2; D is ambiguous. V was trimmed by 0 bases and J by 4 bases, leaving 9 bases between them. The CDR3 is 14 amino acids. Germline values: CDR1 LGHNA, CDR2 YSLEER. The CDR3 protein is CASSQDAGGYGYTF. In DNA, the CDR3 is TGCGCCAGCAGCCAAGACGCGGGCGGCTATGGCTACACCTTC.